This T cell receptor (beta chain) was sequenced during a study of T cell responses to AZD1222 COVID-19 vaccine. Sequencing was performed with immunoSEQ multiplex PCR; in TCRdb, only in-frame clones are kept and a portion is missing. The sample holds 40,000 to 45,000 clones; over 80% are singletons and the top ten take around 50%. This CDR3 is 13 amino acids long. Germline V lookup: CDR1 SQVTM, CDR2 ANQGSEA. V lost 5 bases to trimming and J lost 2 bases, with 9 bases between them. The source is an adult in good health. The chain joins TRBV29-1 to TRBJ2-2, with no clear D. The source was peripheral blood, collected on day 0 of AZD1222 vaccination. The CDR3 DNA reads TGCAGCGTTAAAACAGATAACACCGGGGAGCTGTTTTTT. As protein: CSVKTDNTGELFF.